This note documents a single T cell receptor beta chain sequence. TCRdb reanalysed the 5' RACE reads using MiXCR and keeps one entry per CDR3 protein. Among roughly 120,000 distinct CDR3 sequences listed, about 3.2% were seen once. The data originate from a study of neurological immune-mediated disorders. With 5 bases removed from V and 5 bases from J, the gap between germline ends came to 19 bases. CDR3 length equals 15 residues. Germline lookup yields CDR1 MNHEY and CDR2 SMNVEV (reference sequence). The source of this sequence is a woman in her twenties or thirties with multiple sclerosis. Input material: PBMCs. V gene TRBV27 combines with J gene TRBJ2-7, with D possibly TRBD2 on 5 matching bases. For the CDR3, the DNA is TGTGCCAGCAGTGACGAACGGGGTGGGTCCCACGAGCAGTACTTC. This sequence encodes CASSDERGGSHEQYF.